The next 25 T cell receptor beta chains were all read from a single sample in a study of blood T cells in healthy people across ages. Combining a sample-barcoded 5' primer with a J-beta primer mix, a second PCR ran for 7 to 11 cycles. TCRdb independently ran MiXCR on the 5' RACE reads; one entry per CDR3 protein. The sample comprises 800,000 or so distinct CDR3 sequences, around 50% of which are singletons, and about a sixth rests with the top ten. Specimen: blood. Receptor source: a man older than 75 in good health.

The CDR3 region has the DNA TGTGCCAGCAGCCTAATCCGGGACAGGTACTCTGGGGCCAACGTCCTGACTTTC. Residues: CASSLIRDRYSGANVLTF. The chain links TRBV3-1 to TRBJ2-6; TRBD1 matches 8 bases. Trimming removed 4 bases from V and 0 bases from J; junction bases left unmatched: 8. Germline values: CDR1 LGHDT, CDR2 YNNKEL (reference sequence). There are 18 residues in the CDR3.

This clonotype was counted only a few times. V is TRBV5-1 and J is TRBJ2-3, with D perhaps matching TRBD2 (6 bases). The CDR3 loop spans 15 amino acids. The V gene's germline CDR1 is SGHRS and CDR2 YFSETQ. Trimming took off 4 bases at V and 0 bases at J, with 12 bases between the two ends. The CDR3 DNA reads TGCGCCAGCAGCGGAGGGGACGGTAGCACAGATACGCAGTATTTT. Amino acids: CASSGGDGSTDTQYF.

The V gene is TRBV10-3, the J gene TRBJ2-5, with D perhaps TRBD1 (8 bases). Between the trimmed V and J ends, which lost 4 bases and 2 bases, there was a span of 20 bases. The CDR3 is 17 residues long. Germline CDR1 is ENHRY and CDR2 is SYGVKD. The CDR3 protein is CAISGPGQGGGQETQYF. The CDR3 DNA reads as TGTGCCATCAGTGGACCCGGACAGGGAGGGGGACAAGAGACCCAGTACTTC.

The chain couples TRBV4-1 to TRBJ1-1; D not resolved. Germline V CDR1 and CDR2: MGHRA, YSYEKL. The V end was cut by 5 bases, the J end by 2 bases, with 15 bases between. The CDR3 totals 15 residues. The CDR3 DNA sequence: TGCGCCAGCAGCTTATCTGAGACGGCTAACACTGAAGCTTTCTTT. It is translated as CASSLSETANTEAFF.

The genes are TRBV30 and TRBJ1-4; 10 bases are a match to TRBD1. The V and J ends lost 2 bases and 6 bases, in that order; junction bases with no gene match: 3. The germline V gene has CDR1 GTSNPN and CDR2 SVGIG (reference sequence). The CDR3 covers 14 residues. The CDR3 is CAWSRDRGDEKLFF. CDR3 nucleotides: TGTGCCTGGAGTCGGGACAGGGGTGATGAAAAACTGTTTTTT.

This clonotype has just one count. The V and J genes are TRBV9 and TRBJ2-2; 9 bases agree with TRBD2. This CDR3 contains 16 residues. V lost 1 base to trimming and J lost 4 bases; unmatched junction nucleotides: 5. CDR1 is SGDLS, CDR2 YYNGEE, per germline. In nucleotides, the CDR3 is TGTGCCAGCAGCGTATCTGGGACTAGCAGCACCGGGGAGCTGTTTTTT. Amino acid sequence: CASSVSGTSSTGELFF.

The J gene is TRBJ2-4, the V gene TRBV6-7, with D perhaps matching TRBD2 (6 bases). The tail of the sequence fits TRBJ2-7 better, so the J call may be wrong. TRBV6-7 is flagged as an ORF with uncertain function. The CDR3 has 13 amino acids. Here the CDR3 DNA reads TGTGCCAGCAGTACAAACCGGAGGGACGAGCAGTACTTC. It is translated as CASSTNRRDEQYF.

This chain links TRBV5-1 with TRBJ2-1, with D possibly matching TRBD2 (6 bases). The CDR3 has 16 amino acids. Germline CDR1 reads SGHRS; CDR2 reads YFSETQ. V was shortened by 4 bases and J by 1 base, with 15 bases between the two germline ends. The CDR3 DNA is TGCGCCAGCAGCCAAACCGGGACTCCTTCCTACAATGAGCAGTTCTTC. Translated, it gives CASSQTGTPSYNEQFF.

This chain uses TRBV19 with TRBJ2-1; TRBD1 might be the D (5 bases). V gave up 2 bases and J gave up 11 bases, with 10 bases separating them. Germline V gene data show CDR1 as LNHDA and CDR2 as SQIVND (reference sequence). The CDR3 is 12 residues long. The CDR3 here is CASSIRGGKQFF. CDR3 nucleotides: TGTGCCAGTAGTATAAGGGGCGGTAAGCAGTTCTTC. The whole variable domain, filled in from reference TRBV19 and TRBJ2-1, reads DGGITQSPKYLFRKEGQNVTLSCEQNLNHDAMYWYRQDPGQGLRLIYYSQIVNDFQKGDIAEGYSVSREKKESFPLTVTSAQKNPTAFYLCASSIRGGKQFFGPGTRLTVL.

Details on this clonotype: The germline gene is not matched at one end of the junction; a read error may be the cause. The chain employs TRBV4-2 and TRBJ2-5; the D is unclear. The CDR3 has 14 residues. Germline V gene lookup returns CDR1 LGHNA and CDR2 YNFKEQ. The CDR3: CASSQVDSSETLYF. CDR3 DNA sequence: TGTGCCAGCAGCCAAGTGGATAGCAGCGAGACCCTGTACTTT.

Points on this clonotype: This may come from a read error, since a much larger clone is one base off. This sequence joins TRBV6-6 and TRBJ1-2; TRBD1 agrees at 7 bases. The germline CDR1 and CDR2 sequences are MNHNY and SVGAGI (reference sequence). The V gene end was trimmed by 2 bases and the J gene end by 0 bases; junction bases not matched to a gene: 3. The CDR3 is 15 residues long. This CDR3 reads CASSYAGGANYGYTF. The DNA for the CDR3 is TGTGCCAGCAGTTACGCAGGGGGAGCTAACTATGGCTACACCTTC.

This clonotype showed up just once. The gene calls are TRBV7-2 and TRBJ2-3; D possibly corresponds to TRBD2 (6 bases). Germline V gene lookup returns CDR1 SGHTA and CDR2 FQGNSA. Trimming left V 5 bases short and J 8 bases short, with 17 bases between. The CDR3 is 14 residues long. CDR3 coding DNA: TGTGCCAGCAGCCTAAGGGCCGCCGGGGGTACGCAGTATTTT. Translation gives CASSLRAAGGTQYF. Looking up the rest from reference TRBV7-2 and TRBJ2-3 gives the full variable domain: GAGVSQSPSNKVTEKGKDVELRCDPISGHTALYWYRQSLGQGLEFLIYFQGNSAPDKSGLPSDRFSAERTGGSVSTLTIQRTQQEDSAVYLCASSLRAAGGTQYFGPGTRLTVL.

A few counts support this clonotype. V is TRBV5-1 and J is TRBJ2-7; TRBD2 aligns across 9 bases. With V trimmed by 0 bases and J by 4 bases, 8 bases remained unmatched. The V gene's germline CDR1 is SGHRS and CDR2 YFSETQ. CDR3 length equals 16 residues. The CDR3 DNA reads as TGCGCCAGCAGCTTGGAGGTAGCGGGAGTTGCGTACGAGCAGTACTTC. It is translated as CASSLEVAGVAYEQYF. Filled out from reference TRBV5-1 and TRBJ2-7, the complete variable domain reads KAGVTQTPRYLIKTRGQQVTLSCSPISGHRSVSWYQQTPGQGLQFLFEYFSETQRNKGNFPGRFSGRQFSNSRSEMNVSTLELGDSALYLCASSLEVAGVAYEQYFGPGTRLTVT.

The V gene is TRBV29-1, the J gene TRBJ2-4, with a weak D call TRBD1 (5 bases). Germline assignment: CDR1 SQVTM and CDR2 ANQGSEA. This CDR3 comprises 16 residues. V dropped 3 bases and J dropped 1 base, with 16 bases sitting between them. CDR3 nucleotide sequence: TGCAGCGTTGAGCAAGACAGACCGCCTGCCAAAAACATTCAGTACTTC. The encoded protein is CSVEQDRPPAKNIQYF. The whole variable domain, remainder taken from reference TRBV29-1 and TRBJ2-4, is SAVISQKPSRDICQRGTSLTIQCQVDSQVTMMFWYRQQPGQSLTLIATANQGSEATYESGFVIDKFPISRPNLTFSTLTVSNMSPEDSSIYLCSVEQDRPPAKNIQYFGAGTRLSVL.

CDR3 in amino acids: CASTGYNNEQFF. The CDR3 DNA reads TGTGCCAGCACGGGCTATAACAATGAGCAGTTCTTC. The chain carries TRBV6-2 or TRBV6-3 and TRBJ2-1; no definite D call. The V end lost 7 bases, the J end lost 5 bases, and 9 bases lay between the germline ends. Germline V gene sequence: CDR1 MNHEY, CDR2 SVGEGT. The CDR3 consists of 12 residues.

The V and J genes are TRBV12-3 or TRBV12-4 and TRBJ2-1; 12 nucleotides align to TRBD2. The CDR3 is 16 residues long. V trimming: 3 bases; J trimming: 10 bases; junction bases outside the gene matches: 10. The CDR3 DNA follows: TGTGCCAGCAGTTTTAGGCGGACTAGCGGGACTAGGGAGCAGTTCTTC. It translates to CASSFRRTSGTREQFF.

The J gene is TRBJ2-5, the V gene TRBV5-1; 7 bases map to TRBD2. Losses at the gene ends were 4 bases for V and 1 base for J; bases not matched to a gene: 4. Germline assignment: CDR1 SGHRS and CDR2 YFSETQ. The CDR3 sequence is 14 residues long. The CDR3 here is CASSNGGVQETQYF. CDR3 nucleotides: TGCGCCAGCAGCAATGGGGGGGTCCAAGAGACCCAGTACTTC.

J is TRBJ2-7 and V is TRBV4-2, with 11 nucleotides matching TRBD2. This CDR3 contains 16 residues. V lost 1 base and J lost 6; bases outside the gene matches: 8. The V gene's germline CDR1 is LGHNA and CDR2 YNFKEQ. The CDR3 nucleotides are TGTGCCAGCAGCCAAGTTACTAGCGGGAGTATTACCGAGCAGTACTTC. It encodes CASSQVTSGSITEQYF.

The chain has TRBV6-2 or TRBV6-3 and TRBJ1-3; 7 positions agree with TRBD1. This CDR3 contains 14 residues. V was clipped by 7 bases and J by 0 bases; unmatched bases: 3. CDR1 is MNHEY, CDR2 SVGEGT, per germline. This CDR3 is CASTDRNSGNTIYF. CDR3 in DNA: TGTGCCAGCACGGACAGGAACTCTGGAAACACCATATATTTT.

This clonotype occurred a few times. The chain joins TRBV29-1 to TRBJ2-1, with TRBD2 identical over 11 bases. The J segment lost 0 bases and the V segment lost 4 bases, leaving 5 bases of the junction unmatched. Per germline, CDR1 SQVTM and CDR2 ANQGSEA. This CDR3 is 16 amino acids long. In DNA, the CDR3 is TGCAGCGTTGGGGTCACTAGCGGGAGCTCCTACAATGAGCAGTTCTTC. It translates to CSVGVTSGSSYNEQFF.

The V and J genes are TRBV6-5 and TRBJ2-5; 14 bases are a match to TRBD2. Looked up from germline, CDR1 is MNHEY and CDR2 is SVGAGI. With 6 bases clipped from V and 4 bases from J, the junction kept 4 bases outside the gene matches. CDR3 length: 15 amino acids. For the CDR3, the DNA is TGTGCCAGCAGAGCGGGGACTAGCGGGAGAGAGACCCAGTACTTC. It translates to CASRAGTSGRETQYF.

The genes are TRBV7-9 and TRBJ2-7; a possible D gene is TRBD2 (6 bases). TRBJ2-5 explains the end of the DNA better; the J call may be wrong. Germline CDR1 is SEHNR and CDR2 is FQNEAQ (reference sequence). This CDR3 region has 12 residues. The CDR3 DNA reads TGTGCCAGCAGCCGGGAGTTGGAGACCCAGTACTTC. It encodes CASSRELETQYF.

The gene calls are TRBV2 and TRBJ2-7; D may be TRBD2 (5 bases). Germline CDR1 is SNHLY and CDR2 is FYNNEI. This CDR3 has 13 amino acids. V lost 4 bases, J lost 6 bases, and 13 bases lay in between. The CDR3 coding sequence is TGTGCCAGCAGTGGAAGGCTGGCGGGCGAGCAGTACTTC. Encoded protein: CASSGRLAGEQYF.

This clonotype turned up a few times. The rearrangement uses TRBV5-1 and TRBJ2-7, with D possibly TRBD1 on 6 matching bases. CDR1 is SGHRS, CDR2 YFSETQ, per germline. This CDR3 spans 15 amino acids. V was pared by 4 bases and J by 4 bases, with 18 bases between. The CDR3 nucleotides are TGCGCCAGCAGCCCATCCCGGACAGAAACTTACGAGCAGTACTTC. Protein product: CASSPSRTETYEQYF.

This clonotype was detected only a few times. For the CDR3, the DNA is TGTGCCAGCAGCCGCGACAGCGGGAGTATCGACGAGCAGTACTTC. It encodes CASSRDSGSIDEQYF. The rearrangement uses TRBV9 and TRBJ2-7, with 8 nucleotides matching TRBD2. Germline values: CDR1 SGDLS, CDR2 YYNGEE. The CDR3 length is 15 residues. The V segment lost 4 bases and the J segment 5 bases; nucleotides outside the gene matches: 11.